These T cell receptor beta chains were read from a single sample in a study of graft-versus-host responses after intestinal transplantation. The assay was immunoSEQ multiplex PCR, and TCRdb's table has in-frame clones only and misses some. Among about 71,000 clones listed, about 90% were seen once. The antigens of these receptors remain unknown. This material consisted of unstimulated CD8+ T cells sorted from spleen or lymph node cells, taken before intestinal transplant. All receptors come from a human donor who received an intestinal transplant. Both conserved end residues are part of each CDR3. A D gene is named only where the DNA matches it firmly. Only some rows state a clone size, as once, few, many or a class for expanded clones.

cdr3_nt | cdr3_aa | v_call | d_call | j_call | clone_size | cdr3_length
TGTGCCAGCAGCCTTGGGGACAGGGTATTCGATGAGCAGTTCTTC | CASSLGDRVFDEQFF | TRBV7-3 | TRBD1 | TRBJ2-1 | NA | 15
TGTGCCCCCCACTCGAGGACTAGCGGGGGCCGGGGCTACGAGCAGTACTTC | CAPHSRTSGGRGYEQYF | TRBV27 | TRBD2 | TRBJ2-7 | NA | 17
TGTGCCAGCAGGGAGGGACTTCCTCCCGATGAGCAGTTCTTC | CASREGLPPDEQFF | TRBV5-6 | NA | TRBJ2-1 | NA | 14
TGCGCCAGCAGTGAGACAACCCCGGGGGGCGCCTACGAGCAGTACTTC | CASSETTPGGAYEQYF | TRBV10-2 | NA | TRBJ2-7 | NA | 16
TGCGCCAGCAGTCCCCAGGGGTATGAGCAGTTCTTC | CASSPQGYEQFF | TRBV4-1 | NA | TRBJ2-1 | NA | 12
TGTGCCATCCGAGAAGGGGCTAGCTCCTACGAGCAGTACTTC | CAIREGASSYEQYF | TRBV10-3 | NA | TRBJ2-7 | NA | 14
TGTGCCAGCAGTTACGAGGGTAACTATGGCTACACCTTC | CASSYEGNYGYTF | TRBV6-5 | NA | TRBJ1-2 | medium-sized | 13
TGCAGTGCTGGAGCCACCTACGAGCAGTACTTC | CSAGATYEQYF | TRBV20-1 | NA | TRBJ2-7 | NA | 11
TGCAGCGTTGAAACGGACAGAGAGCTCAATGAGCAGTTCTTC | CSVETDRELNEQFF | TRBV29-1 | NA | TRBJ2-1 | NA | 14
TGCGCCAGCAGCCAAGAAGCAGGTGAGGGCTACACCTTC | CASSQEAGEGYTF | TRBV4-1 | NA | TRBJ1-2 | NA | 13
TGTGCCAGCACCGTAGGTGTAGCAGATGGCTACGAGCAGTACTTC | CASTVGVADGYEQYF | TRBV13 | NA | TRBJ2-7 | NA | 15
TGTGCCATCAGTGATGTTGACACCCAAACCGGGGAGCTGTTTTTT | CAISDVDTQTGELFF | TRBV10-3 | NA | TRBJ2-2 | NA | 15
TGTGCCAGCAGCCCCGGGGTGACCTACGAGCAGTACTTC | CASSPGVTYEQYF | TRBV5-6 | NA | TRBJ2-7 | NA | 13
TGTGCCAGCAGTGATTTGATGGACAGGGGAGACACTGAAGCTTTCTTT | CASSDLMDRGDTEAFF | TRBV2 | TRBD1 | TRBJ1-1 | NA | 16
TGCGCCAGCAGCCAGGGAGCGGGGGTACCGGAGACCCAGTACTTC | CASSQGAGVPETQYF | TRBV4-1 | TRBD2 | TRBJ2-5 | NA | 15
TGTGCCACCAGCAGTTCAGGGCCCAATGAGCAGTTCTTC | CATSSSGPNEQFF | TRBV15 | NA | TRBJ2-1 | NA | 13
TGTGCCAGCAGTTACGACAGCCCCACTGAAGCTTTCTTT | CASSYDSPTEAFF | TRBV6-5 | NA | TRBJ1-1 | NA | 13
TGCGCCAGCAGCCAACCTGGACGGGGTGCATCGGCTTTCTTT | CASSQPGRGASAFF | TRBV4-1 | NA | TRBJ1-1 | NA | 14
TGTGCCAGCTCACTGGTTGGCACCCTAGACTATGGCTACACCTTC | CASSLVGTLDYGYTF | TRBV18 | NA | TRBJ1-2 | NA | 15
TGTGCCAGCAGCGTAGGACAGCAACAAGAGACCCAGTACTTC | CASSVGQQQETQYF | TRBV9 | NA | TRBJ2-5 | few | 14
TGTGCCAGCAGCCCTCCGGGACAGGGGCCCTATGGCTACACCTTC | CASSPPGQGPYGYTF | TRBV7-9 | TRBD1 | TRBJ1-2 | NA | 15
TGTGCCAGCAGCTCCGGGACAGGGGAGACAGATACGCAGTATTTT | CASSSGTGETDTQYF | TRBV11-2 | TRBD1 | TRBJ2-3 | NA | 15
TGTGCCAGCAGCCCGGGACAGGTTCTCTACAATGAGCAGTTCTTC | CASSPGQVLYNEQFF | TRBV9 | TRBD1 | TRBJ2-1 | NA | 15
TGTGCCAGCAGTTTGGATCCGGTGGAGCAGTTCTTC | CASSLDPVEQFF | TRBV5-6 | NA | TRBJ2-1 | NA | 12
TGTGCCAGCAGCTTACGCGGGACAGGGGTTGGGGCCAACGTCCTGACTTTC | CASSLRGTGVGANVLTF | TRBV13 | TRBD1 | TRBJ2-6 | NA | 17
TGTGCCAGCAGCTTTACTAGCGCGGACGAGCAGTTCTTC | CASSFTSADEQFF | TRBV7-9 | TRBD2 | TRBJ2-1 | NA | 13
TGTGCCAGCAGCTCCGTACGTCCAGGACTCCAAAGCACAGATACGCAGTATTTT | CASSSVRPGLQSTDTQYF | TRBV7-2 | NA | TRBJ2-3 | NA | 18
TGTGCCAGCAGCCCAGGGGGCCCTTATGGCTACACCTTC | CASSPGGPYGYTF | TRBV27 | TRBD1 | TRBJ1-2 | once | 13
TGTGCCAGCAGCTTAGGGGGAGCTCCTGGGGCCAACGTCCTGACTTTC | CASSLGGAPGANVLTF | TRBV7-9 | NA | TRBJ2-6 | NA | 16
TGTGCCAGCAGCCAAGGAATTTCTAGCGGTACCTACGAGCAGTACTTC | CASSQGISSGTYEQYF | TRBV14 | TRBD2 | TRBJ2-7 | NA | 16
TGTGCCAGCAGCTTAGATGGGGGCACCTACTACGAGCAGTACTTC | CASSLDGGTYYEQYF | TRBV11-2 | NA | TRBJ2-7 | NA | 15
TGTGCCAGCAGCCCCGGGGGGGACGGAGGAGAGACCCAGTACTTC | CASSPGGDGGETQYF | TRBV13 | TRBD2 | TRBJ2-5 | NA | 15